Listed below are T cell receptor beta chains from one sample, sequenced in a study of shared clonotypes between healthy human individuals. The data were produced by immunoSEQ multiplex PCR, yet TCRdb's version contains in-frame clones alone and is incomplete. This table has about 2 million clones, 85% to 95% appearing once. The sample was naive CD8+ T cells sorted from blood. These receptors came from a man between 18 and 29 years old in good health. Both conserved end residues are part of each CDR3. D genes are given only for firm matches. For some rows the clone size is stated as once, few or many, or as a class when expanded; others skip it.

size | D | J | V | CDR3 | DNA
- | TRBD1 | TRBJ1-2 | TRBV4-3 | CASSQDRGQDNYGYTF | TGCGCCAGCAGCCAAGACAGGGGGCAAGATAACTATGGCTACACCTTC
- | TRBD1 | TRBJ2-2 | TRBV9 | CASGTGVTGELFF | TGTGCCAGCGGGACAGGGGTAACCGGGGAGCTGTTTTTT
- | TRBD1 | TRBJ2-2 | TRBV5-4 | CASSLSWDRGQNGELFF | TGTGCCAGCAGCTTGAGCTGGGACAGGGGGCAGAATGGGGAGCTGTTTTTT
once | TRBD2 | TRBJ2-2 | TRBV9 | CASSGTASGSTGELFF | TGTGCCAGCAGCGGAACGGCTAGCGGGAGCACCGGGGAGCTGTTTTTT
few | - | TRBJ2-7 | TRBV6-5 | CASSYDSSYEQYF | TGTGCCAGCAGTTACGACAGCTCCTACGAGCAGTACTTC
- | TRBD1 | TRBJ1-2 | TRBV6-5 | CASRKQGPDYGYTF | TGTGCCAGCAGGAAACAGGGGCCAGACTATGGCTACACCTTC
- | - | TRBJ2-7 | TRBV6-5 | CASKLTESYEQYF | TGTGCCAGCAAATTGACCGAGTCCTACGAGCAGTACTTC
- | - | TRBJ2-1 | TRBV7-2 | CASSYDPFPYNEQFF | TGTGCCAGCAGCTATGACCCATTCCCTTACAATGAGCAGTTCTTC
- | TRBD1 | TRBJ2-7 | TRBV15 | CATSTHGTERPYEQYF | TGTGCCACCAGCACCCACGGGACAGAGAGACCCTACGAGCAGTACTTC
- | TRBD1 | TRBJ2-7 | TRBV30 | CAWSVQGANEQYF | TGTGCCTGGAGTGTACAGGGGGCCAACGAGCAGTACTTC
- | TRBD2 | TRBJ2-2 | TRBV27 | CASSVLAGVNTGELFF | TGTGCCAGCAGTGTCCTAGCGGGAGTCAACACCGGGGAGCTGTTTTTT
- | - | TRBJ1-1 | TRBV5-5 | CASSLAHQSEAFF | TGTGCCAGCAGCTTGGCCCACCAGAGTGAAGCTTTCTTT
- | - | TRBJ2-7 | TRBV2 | CASRGGAPEQYF | TGTGCCAGCAGGGGGGGAGCCCCAGAGCAGTACTTC
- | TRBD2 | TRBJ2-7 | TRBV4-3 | CASSTVAGPPYEQYF | TGCGCCAGCAGCACTGTAGCGGGCCCCCCCTACGAGCAGTACTTC
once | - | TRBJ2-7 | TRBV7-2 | CASSLVPGAHEQYF | TGTGCCAGCAGCTTAGTGCCAGGGGCTCACGAGCAGTACTTC
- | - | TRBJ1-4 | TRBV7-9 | CASSSLNQGVNEKLFF | TGTGCCAGCAGCTCCCTAAACCAGGGTGTTAATGAAAAACTGTTTTTT
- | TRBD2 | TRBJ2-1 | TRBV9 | CASSSSPEREFWNEQFF | TGTGCCAGCAGCTCCTCCCCGGAGCGGGAGTTTTGGAATGAGCAGTTCTTC
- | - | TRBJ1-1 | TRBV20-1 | CSPNTEAFF | TGCAGTCCAAACACTGAAGCTTTCTTT
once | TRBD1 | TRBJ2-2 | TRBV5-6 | CASRGTASRLTGELFF | TGTGCCAGCAGGGGGACAGCTTCTAGACTCACCGGGGAGCTGTTTTTT
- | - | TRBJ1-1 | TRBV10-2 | CASTDRTEMNTEAFF | TGCGCCAGCACCGACCGGACAGAGATGAACACTGAAGCTTTCTTT
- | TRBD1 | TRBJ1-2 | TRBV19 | CASTEQGNGYTF | TGTGCCAGTACTGAACAGGGGAACGGCTACACCTTC
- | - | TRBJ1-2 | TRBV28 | CASSFTLRRGGMDYGYTF | TGTGCCAGCAGCTTTACATTACGCCGCGGGGGAATGGACTATGGCTACACCTTC
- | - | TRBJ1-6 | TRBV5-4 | CASSLGGGSPLHF | TGTGCCAGCAGCTTGGGGGGGGGTTCACCCCTCCACTTT
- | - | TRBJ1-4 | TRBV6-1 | CASNVGVHEKLFF | TGTGCCAGCAATGTAGGGGTTCATGAAAAACTGTTTTTT
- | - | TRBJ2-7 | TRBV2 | CASSERSGASGEQYF | TGTGCCAGCAGTGAAAGATCAGGGGCCTCTGGCGAGCAGTACTTC
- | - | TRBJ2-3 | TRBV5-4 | CASSPEGYTDTQYF | TGTGCCAGCAGCCCCGAGGGTTACACAGATACGCAGTATTTT
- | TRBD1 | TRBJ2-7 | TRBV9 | CASSVGTGSSYEQYF | TGTGCCAGCAGCGTAGGGACAGGGAGCTCCTACGAGCAGTACTTC
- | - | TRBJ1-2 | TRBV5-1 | CASSLENDLGYTF | TGCGCCAGCAGCTTGGAGAATGATTTGGGCTACACCTTC
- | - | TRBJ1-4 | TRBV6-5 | CASRSYPNEKLFF | TGTGCCAGCCGCTCGTACCCGAATGAAAAACTGTTTTTT
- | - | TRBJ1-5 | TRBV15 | CATSRGAGVSNQPQHF | TGTGCCACCAGCAGAGGGGCAGGGGTAAGCAATCAGCCCCAGCATTTT
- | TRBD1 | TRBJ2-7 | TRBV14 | CASSHRTGLNSYEQYF | TGTGCCAGCAGCCATCGGACAGGGCTCAACTCCTACGAGCAGTACTTC
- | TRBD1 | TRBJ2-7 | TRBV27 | CASSWGTGWEQYF | TGTGCCAGCAGTTGGGGGACAGGGTGGGAGCAGTACTTC
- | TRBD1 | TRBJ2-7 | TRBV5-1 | CASRTGTGYNEQYF | TGCGCCAGCAGAACCGGGACAGGGTATAACGAGCAGTACTTC
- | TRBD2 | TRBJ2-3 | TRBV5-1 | CASSSEPPWGRAPDTQYF | TGCGCCAGCAGCTCCGAACCTCCCTGGGGGAGGGCACCAGATACGCAGTATTTT
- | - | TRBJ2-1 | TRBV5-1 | CASSLVADSYNEQFF | TGCGCCAGCAGCTTGGTAGCGGACTCCTACAATGAGCAGTTCTTC
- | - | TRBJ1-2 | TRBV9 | CASSGLRDGYTF | TGTGCCAGCAGCGGTTTAAGGGATGGCTACACCTTC
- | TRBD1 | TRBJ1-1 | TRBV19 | CASSTRTGTTEAFF | TGTGCCAGTAGTACCCGGACAGGAACCACTGAAGCTTTCTTT
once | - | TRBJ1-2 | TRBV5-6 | CASSPGPGTTNYGYTF | TGTGCCAGCAGCCCTGGCCCCGGGACCACTAACTATGGCTACACCTTC
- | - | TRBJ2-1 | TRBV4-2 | CASSQDLGNEQFF | TGTGCCAGCAGCCAAGATCTGGGCAATGAGCAGTTCTTC
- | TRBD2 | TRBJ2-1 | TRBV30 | CAWTRREVFEQFF | TGTGCCTGGACTCGGCGGGAGGTATTTGAGCAGTTCTTC
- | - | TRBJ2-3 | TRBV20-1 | CIWAGSDTQYF | TGCATCTGGGCGGGGTCAGATACGCAGTATTTT
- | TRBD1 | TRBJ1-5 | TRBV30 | CAWSQQGQGDQPQHF | TGTGCCTGGAGTCAGCAGGGACAGGGAGATCAGCCCCAGCATTTT